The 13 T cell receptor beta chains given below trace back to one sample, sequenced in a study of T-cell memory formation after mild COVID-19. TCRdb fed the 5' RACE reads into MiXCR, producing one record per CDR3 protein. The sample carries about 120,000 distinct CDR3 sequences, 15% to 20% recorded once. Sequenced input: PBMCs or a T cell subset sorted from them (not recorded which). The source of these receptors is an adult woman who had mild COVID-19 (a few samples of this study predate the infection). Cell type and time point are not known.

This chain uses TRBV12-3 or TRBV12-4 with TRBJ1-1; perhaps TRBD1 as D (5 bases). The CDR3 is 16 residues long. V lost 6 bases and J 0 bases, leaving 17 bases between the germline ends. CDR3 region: CASSSDPGRMNTEAFF. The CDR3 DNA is TGTGCCAGCAGCTCGGATCCGGGACGGATGAACACTGAAGCTTTCTTT.

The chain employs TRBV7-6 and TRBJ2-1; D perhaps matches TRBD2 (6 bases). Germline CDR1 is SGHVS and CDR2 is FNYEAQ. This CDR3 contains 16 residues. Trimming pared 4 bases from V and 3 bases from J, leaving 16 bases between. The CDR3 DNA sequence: TGTGCCAGCAGCTCGCGTCGGGGGAGCGGCTACAATGAGCAGTTCTTC. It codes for CASSSRRGSGYNEQFF.

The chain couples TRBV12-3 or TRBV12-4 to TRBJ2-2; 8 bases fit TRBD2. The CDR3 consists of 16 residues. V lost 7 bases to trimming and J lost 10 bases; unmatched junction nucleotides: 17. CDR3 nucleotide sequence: TGTGCCAGCACCAGCCTGGGTAGCGGGGCTACCTCGGAGCTGTTTTTT. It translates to CASTSLGSGATSELFF.

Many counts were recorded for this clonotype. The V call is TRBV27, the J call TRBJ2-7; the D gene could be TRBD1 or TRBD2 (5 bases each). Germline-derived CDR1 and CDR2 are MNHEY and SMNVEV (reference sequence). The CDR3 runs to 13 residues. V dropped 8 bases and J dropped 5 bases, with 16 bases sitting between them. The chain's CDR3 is CASRPLGGNEQYF. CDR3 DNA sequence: TGTGCCAGCCGTCCCCTTGGGGGTAACGAGCAGTACTTC.

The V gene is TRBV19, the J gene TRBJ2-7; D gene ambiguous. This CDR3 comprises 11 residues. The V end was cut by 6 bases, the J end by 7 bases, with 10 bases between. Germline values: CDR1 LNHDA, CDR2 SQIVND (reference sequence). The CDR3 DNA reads TGTGCCAGTAGCACCCCTCGAGAGCAGTACTTC. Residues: CASSTPREQYF.

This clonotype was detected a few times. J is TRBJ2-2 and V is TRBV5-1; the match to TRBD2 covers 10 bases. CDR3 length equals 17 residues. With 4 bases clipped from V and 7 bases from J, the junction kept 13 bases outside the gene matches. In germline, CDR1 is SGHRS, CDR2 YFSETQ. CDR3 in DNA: TGCGCCAGCAGCGTTTCTCCTAGCGGGAGCCAAATCGGGGAGCTGTTTTTT. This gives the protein CASSVSPSGSQIGELFF.

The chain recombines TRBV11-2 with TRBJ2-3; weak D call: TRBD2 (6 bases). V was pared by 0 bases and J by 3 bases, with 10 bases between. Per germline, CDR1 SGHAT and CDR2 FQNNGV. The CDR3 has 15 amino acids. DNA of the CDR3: TGTGCCAGCAGCTTAGAGCCTAGCGCAACAGATACGCAGTATTTT. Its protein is CASSLEPSATDTQYF.

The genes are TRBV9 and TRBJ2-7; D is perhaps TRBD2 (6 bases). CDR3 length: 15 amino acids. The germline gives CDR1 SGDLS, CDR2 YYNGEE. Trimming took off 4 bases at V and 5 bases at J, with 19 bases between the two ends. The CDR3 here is CASSPLGGETDEQYF. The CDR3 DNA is TGTGCCAGCAGCCCCCTGGGGGGAGAGACCGACGAGCAGTACTTC.

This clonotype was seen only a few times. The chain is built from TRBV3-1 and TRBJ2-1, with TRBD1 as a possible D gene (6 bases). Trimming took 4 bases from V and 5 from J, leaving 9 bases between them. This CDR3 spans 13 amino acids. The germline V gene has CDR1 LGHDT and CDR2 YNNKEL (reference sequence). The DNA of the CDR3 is TGTGCCAGCAGCCGGACAGTGAACAATGAGCAGTTCTTC. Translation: CASSRTVNNEQFF.

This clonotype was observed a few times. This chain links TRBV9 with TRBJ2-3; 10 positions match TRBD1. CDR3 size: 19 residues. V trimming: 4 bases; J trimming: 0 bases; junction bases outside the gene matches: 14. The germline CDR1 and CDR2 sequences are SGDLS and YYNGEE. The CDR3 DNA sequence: TGTGCCAGCAGCCCTAGACAGGGGGCGTCCCGACGGAGCACAGATACGCAGTATTTT. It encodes CASSPRQGASRRSTDTQYF.

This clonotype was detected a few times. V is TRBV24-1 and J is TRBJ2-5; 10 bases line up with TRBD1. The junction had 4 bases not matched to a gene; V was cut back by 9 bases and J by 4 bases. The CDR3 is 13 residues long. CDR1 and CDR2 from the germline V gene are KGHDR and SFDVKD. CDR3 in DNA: TGTGCCACCGGACAGGGGGTTAGAGAGACCCAGTACTTC. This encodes CATGQGVRETQYF.

CDR3: CASSPRDSGRVNEQFF. The CDR3 bases are TGTGCCAGCAGTCCCCGTGATAGCGGGAGGGTAAATGAGCAGTTCTTC. The chain links TRBV12-3 or TRBV12-4 to TRBJ2-1, with 11 bases lining up with TRBD2. Unmatched junction bases numbered 10, after V lost 5 bases and J lost 7 bases. CDR3 size: 16 residues.

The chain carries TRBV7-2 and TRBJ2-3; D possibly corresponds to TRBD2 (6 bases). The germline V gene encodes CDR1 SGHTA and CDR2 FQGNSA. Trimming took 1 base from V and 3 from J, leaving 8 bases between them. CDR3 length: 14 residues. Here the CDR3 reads CASSLVRGTDTQYF. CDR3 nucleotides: TGTGCCAGCAGCTTAGTACGGGGGACAGATACGCAGTATTTT.